What follows describes a single TCR beta chain. These data come from a study of control samples from healthy donors and cancer patients. Profiling relied on immunoSEQ multiplex PCR, and the TCRdb table lists in-frame clones only, not all of them. The sample consists of tens of thousands of clones, over 75% of them appearing once. The CDR3 totals 15 residues. Between the trimmed V and J ends, which lost 3 bases and 1 base, there was a span of 15 bases. Germline V CDR1 and CDR2: DFQATT, SNEGSKA (reference sequence). This TCR came from a man between 50 and 59 years old in good health. Sequenced: blood. J is TRBJ1-1 and V is TRBV20-1; D is possibly TRBD1 (6 bases). As DNA, the CDR3 is TGCAGTGCTAGTGGGGGGCGAGTTTGGAACACTGAAGCTTTCTTT. Translating gives CSASGGRVWNTEAFF.